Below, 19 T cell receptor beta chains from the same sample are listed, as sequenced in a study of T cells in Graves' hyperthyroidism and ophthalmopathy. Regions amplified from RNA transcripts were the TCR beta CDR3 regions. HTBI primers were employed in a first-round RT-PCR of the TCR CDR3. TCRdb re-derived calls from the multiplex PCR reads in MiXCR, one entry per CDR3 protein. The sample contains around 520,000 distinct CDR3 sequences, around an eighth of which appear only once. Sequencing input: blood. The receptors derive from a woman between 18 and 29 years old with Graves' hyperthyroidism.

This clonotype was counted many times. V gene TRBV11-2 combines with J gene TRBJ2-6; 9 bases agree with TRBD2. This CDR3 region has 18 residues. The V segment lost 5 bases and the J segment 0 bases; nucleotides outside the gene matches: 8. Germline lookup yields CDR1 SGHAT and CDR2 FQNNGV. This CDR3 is CASSPTLAGSSGANVLTF. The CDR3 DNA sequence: TGTGCCAGCAGCCCGACTCTAGCGGGAAGCTCTGGGGCCAACGTCCTGACTTTC.

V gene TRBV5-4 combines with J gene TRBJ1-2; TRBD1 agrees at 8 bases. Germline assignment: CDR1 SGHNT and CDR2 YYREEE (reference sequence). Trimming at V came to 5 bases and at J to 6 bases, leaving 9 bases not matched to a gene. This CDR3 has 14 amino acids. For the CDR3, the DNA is TGTGCCAGCAGACTCCACAGGGGGGGTAATGGCTACACCTTC. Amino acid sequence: CASRLHRGGNGYTF.

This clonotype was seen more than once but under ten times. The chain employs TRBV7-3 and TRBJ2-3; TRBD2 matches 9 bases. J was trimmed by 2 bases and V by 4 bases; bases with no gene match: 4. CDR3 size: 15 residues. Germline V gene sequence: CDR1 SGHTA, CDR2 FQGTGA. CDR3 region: CASSSAGGLTDTQYF. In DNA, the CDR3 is TGTGCCAGCAGCTCAGCGGGGGGTCTCACAGATACGCAGTATTTT.

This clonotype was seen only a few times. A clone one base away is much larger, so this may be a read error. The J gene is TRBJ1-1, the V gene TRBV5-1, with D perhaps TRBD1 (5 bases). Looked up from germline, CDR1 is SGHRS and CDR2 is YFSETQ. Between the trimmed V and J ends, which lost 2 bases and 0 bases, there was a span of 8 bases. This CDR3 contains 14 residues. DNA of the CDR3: TGCGCCAGCAGCTTAAAGGGGCTGAACACTGAAGCTTTCTTT. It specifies CASSLKGLNTEAFF.

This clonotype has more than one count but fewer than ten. The CDR3 is CARQCGTGALNYGYTF. CDR3 nucleotide sequence: TGTGCCAGGCAGTGTGGAACAGGGGCGCTTAACTATGGCTACACCTTC. This chain connects TRBV19 to TRBJ1-2; the match to TRBD1 covers 7 bases. Germline values: CDR1 LNHDA, CDR2 SQIVND (reference sequence). This CDR3 spans 16 amino acids. V was pared by 9 bases and J by 1 base, with 14 bases of the junction left unmatched.

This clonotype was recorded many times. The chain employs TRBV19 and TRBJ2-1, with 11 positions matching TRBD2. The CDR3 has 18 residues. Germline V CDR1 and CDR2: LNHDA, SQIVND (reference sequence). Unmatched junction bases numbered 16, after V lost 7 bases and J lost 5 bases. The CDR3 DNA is TGTGCCAGTACCAGGGTTTCCATAGCGGGAGGGCCCCACAATGAGCAGTTCTTC. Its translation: CASTRVSIAGGPHNEQFF.

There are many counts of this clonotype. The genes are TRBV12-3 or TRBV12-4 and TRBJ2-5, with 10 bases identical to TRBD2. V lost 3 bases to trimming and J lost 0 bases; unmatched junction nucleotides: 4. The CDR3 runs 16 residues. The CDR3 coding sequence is TGTGCCAGCAGTTTTAGACTAGCGGGCCACCAAGAGACCCAGTACTTC. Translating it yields CASSFRLAGHQETQYF.

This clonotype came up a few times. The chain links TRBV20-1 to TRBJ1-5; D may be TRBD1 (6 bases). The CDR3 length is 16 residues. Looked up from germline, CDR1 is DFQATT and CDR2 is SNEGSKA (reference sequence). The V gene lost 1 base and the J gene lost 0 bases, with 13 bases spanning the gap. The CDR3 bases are TGCAGTGCTAGAGGGTCGGGGGCTAATAGCAATCAGCCCCAGCATTTT. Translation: CSARGSGANSNQPQHF.

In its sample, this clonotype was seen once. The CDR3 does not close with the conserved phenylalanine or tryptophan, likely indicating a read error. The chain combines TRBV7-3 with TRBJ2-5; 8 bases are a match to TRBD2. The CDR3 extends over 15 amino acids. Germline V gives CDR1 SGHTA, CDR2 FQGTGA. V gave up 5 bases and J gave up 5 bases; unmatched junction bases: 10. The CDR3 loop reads CASSRSGSWRETQYY. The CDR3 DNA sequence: TGTGCCAGCAGCAGGAGCGGGAGTTGGCGGGAGACCCAGTACTAC.

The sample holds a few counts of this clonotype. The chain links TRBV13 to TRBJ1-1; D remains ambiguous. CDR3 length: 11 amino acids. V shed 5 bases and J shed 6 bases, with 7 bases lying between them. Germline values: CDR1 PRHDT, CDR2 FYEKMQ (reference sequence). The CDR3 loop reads CASSNLPEAFF. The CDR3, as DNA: TGTGCCAGCAGCAACCTGCCTGAAGCTTTCTTT.

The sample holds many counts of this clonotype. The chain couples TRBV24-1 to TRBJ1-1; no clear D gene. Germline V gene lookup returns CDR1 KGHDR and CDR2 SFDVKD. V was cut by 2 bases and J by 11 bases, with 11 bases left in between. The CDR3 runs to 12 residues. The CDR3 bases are TGTGCCACCAGTGATTCTAGTCTCGAGGCTTTCTTT. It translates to CATSDSSLEAFF.

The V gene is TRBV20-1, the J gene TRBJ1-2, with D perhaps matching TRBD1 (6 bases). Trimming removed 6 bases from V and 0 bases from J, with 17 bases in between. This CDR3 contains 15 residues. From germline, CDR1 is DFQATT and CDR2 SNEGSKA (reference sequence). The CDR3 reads CSATDPQGSNYGYTF. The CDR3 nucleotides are TGCAGTGCCACTGATCCACAGGGTTCTAACTATGGCTACACCTTC.

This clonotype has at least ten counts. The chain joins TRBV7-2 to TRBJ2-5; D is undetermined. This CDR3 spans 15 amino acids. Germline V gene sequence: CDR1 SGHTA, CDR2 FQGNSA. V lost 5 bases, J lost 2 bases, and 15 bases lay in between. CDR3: CASSRPPHLQETQYF. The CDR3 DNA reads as TGTGCCAGCAGCCGTCCCCCCCACTTACAAGAGACCCAGTACTTC. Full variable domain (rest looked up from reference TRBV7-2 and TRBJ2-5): GAGVSQSPSNKVTEKGKDVELRCDPISGHTALYWYRQSLGQGLEFLIYFQGNSAPDKSGLPSDRFSAERTGGSVSTLTIQRTQQEDSAVYLCASSRPPHLQETQYFGPGTRLLVL.

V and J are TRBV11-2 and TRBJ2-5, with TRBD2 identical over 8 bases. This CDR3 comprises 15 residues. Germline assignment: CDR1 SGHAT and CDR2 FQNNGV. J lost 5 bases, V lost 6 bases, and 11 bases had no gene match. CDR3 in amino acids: CASRQTLRGGETQYF. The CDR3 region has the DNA TGTGCCAGCAGGCAAACCCTACGGGGGGGGGAGACCCAGTACTTC.

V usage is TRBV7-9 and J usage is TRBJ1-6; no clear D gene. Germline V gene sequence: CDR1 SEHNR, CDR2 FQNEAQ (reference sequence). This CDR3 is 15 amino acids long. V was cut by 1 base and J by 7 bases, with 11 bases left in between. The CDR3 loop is CASSLGARENSPLHF. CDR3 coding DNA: TGTGCCAGCAGCTTAGGGGCTCGGGAAAATTCACCCCTCCACTTT.

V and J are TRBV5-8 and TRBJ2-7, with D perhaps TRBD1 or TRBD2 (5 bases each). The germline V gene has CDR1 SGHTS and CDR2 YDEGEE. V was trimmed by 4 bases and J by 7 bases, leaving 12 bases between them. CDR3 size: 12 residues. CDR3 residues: CASSAGTKEQYV. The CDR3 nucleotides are TGTGCCAGCAGCGCCGGGACGAAAGAGCAGTACGTC.

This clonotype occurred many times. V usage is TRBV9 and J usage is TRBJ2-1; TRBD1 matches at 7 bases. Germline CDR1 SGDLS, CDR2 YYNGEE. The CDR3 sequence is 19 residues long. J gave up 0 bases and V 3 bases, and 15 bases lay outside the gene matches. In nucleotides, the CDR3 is TGTGCCAGCAGCGGAGCCAACGGGGACAGATTAAGCTCCTACAATGAGCAGTTCTTC. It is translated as CASSGANGDRLSSYNEQFF.

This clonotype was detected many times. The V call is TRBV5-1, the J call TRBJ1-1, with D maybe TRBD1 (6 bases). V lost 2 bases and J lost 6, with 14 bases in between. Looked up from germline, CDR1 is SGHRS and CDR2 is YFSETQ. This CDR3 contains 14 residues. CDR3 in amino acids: CASSFQGLTPEAFF. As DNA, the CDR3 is TGCGCCAGCAGCTTCCAGGGGTTAACGCCTGAAGCTTTCTTT.

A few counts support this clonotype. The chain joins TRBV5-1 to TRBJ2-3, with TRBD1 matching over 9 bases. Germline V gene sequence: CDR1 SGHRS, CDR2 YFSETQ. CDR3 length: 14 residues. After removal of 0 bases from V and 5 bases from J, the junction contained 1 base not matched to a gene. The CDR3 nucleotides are TGCGCCAGCAGCTTGGACAGGGGGCGAGATACGCAGTATTTT. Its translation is CASSLDRGRDTQYF.